The entry that follows covers one T cell receptor beta chain sequence. Its antigen is unknown. The assay was immunoSEQ multiplex PCR, and TCRdb's table has in-frame clones only and misses some. Seen here are over 15,000 clones, 70% to 80% observed once, and the top ten hold 27%. This entry is derived from a study of T cells after posttransplantation cyclophosphamide. General study findings and limits: TRB clonality was highly associated with recipient CMV seropositivity and reactivation.

The CDR3 extends over 15 amino acids. Per germline, CDR1 SGHTA and CDR2 FQGNSA. Germline trimming cut 0 bases from V and 12 bases from J; bases unmatched to any gene: 8. Cyclophosphamide on days +3 and +4 followed busulfan-fludarabine conditioning and a marrow graft. The chain carries TRBV7-2 and TRBJ2-1; 10 bases fit TRBD2. The source is a male patient aged 30 to 39 who received an allogeneic stem cell transplant from a related donor, was CMV-positive, and had acute GVHD only. Certain T cells may be donor cells from the graft. The starting material was PBMCs, obtained after an allogeneic stem cell transplant with post-transplant cyclophosphamide. The CDR3 reads CASSLALAGAQGQFF. DNA for the CDR3: TGTGCCAGCAGCTTAGCCCTAGCGGGGGCCCAGGGGCAGTTCTTC.